This T cell receptor (beta chain) stems from a study of CD4+ T cells in melanoma. The study's findings and limits: A reported correlation linked neoantigen-specific CD4+ T cells to CD8+, macrophage and B cell function. Reportedly, melanoma neoantigen-specific CD4+ T cells showed varied differentiation states.

A remark on this clone: Its antigen is still unknown.

The V and J ends lost 2 bases and 5 bases respectively, with 9 bases between them. The CDR3 loop spans 14 amino acids. The germline gives CDR1 SGHVS, CDR2 FNYEAQ. The repertoire was sequenced with immunoSEQ multiplex PCR; TCRdb's copy has only in-frame clones and lacks some. The table records approximately 9,700 clones, around two thirds of them present only once. Sequenced: cells from a culture (not recorded whether cultured in vitro). The J gene is TRBJ2-2, the V gene TRBV7-6, with D uncertain. This clonotype originated in a human donor with melanoma. In DNA, the CDR3 is TGTGCCAGCAGCTTATTGTCAACAACCGGGGAGCTGTTTTTT. Its protein product is CASSLLSTTGELFF.